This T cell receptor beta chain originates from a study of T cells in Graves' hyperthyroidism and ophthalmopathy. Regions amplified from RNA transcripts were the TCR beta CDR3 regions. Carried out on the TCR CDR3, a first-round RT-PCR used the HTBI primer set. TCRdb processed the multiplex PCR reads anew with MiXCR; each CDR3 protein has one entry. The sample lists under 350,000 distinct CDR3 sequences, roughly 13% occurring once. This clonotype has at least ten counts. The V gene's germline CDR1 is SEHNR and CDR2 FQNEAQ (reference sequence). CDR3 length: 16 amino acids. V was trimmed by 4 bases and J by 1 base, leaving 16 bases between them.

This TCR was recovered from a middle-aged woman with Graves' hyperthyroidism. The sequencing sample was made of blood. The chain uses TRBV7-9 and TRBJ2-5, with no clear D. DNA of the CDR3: TGTGCCAGCAGCTCTGGTGGCCGTACCCTCCAAGAGACCCAGTACTTC. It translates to CASSSGGRTLQETQYF.